This TCR beta chain was identified during a study of blood T cells in healthy people across ages. The CDR3 totals 15 residues. Germline values: CDR1 LGHNA, CDR2 YSLEER. The V gene end was trimmed by 1 base and the J gene end by 6 bases; junction bases not matched to a gene: 2. Isolated PBMCs totaled at least 7 million in each sample. This clonotype came up many times. A second roughly 6 to 11 cycle PCR used barcoded and J-beta primers. Each cDNA molecule, via a template-switch adaptor with 12 random nucleotides, was tagged. TCRdb processed the 5' RACE reads anew with MiXCR; each CDR3 protein has one entry. This table has 700,000 or so distinct CDR3 sequences, about a fifth appearing once.

The source material was blood. This TCR was recovered from a man in his sixties or seventies in good health. The V gene is TRBV4-3, the J gene TRBJ1-4; 10 bases align to TRBD1. Written as DNA, the CDR3 is TGCGCCAGCAGCCAAGGCGGGACAGGGGATGAAAAACTGTTTTTT. Its translation is CASSQGGTGDEKLFF.